These 2 T cell receptor beta chains share one sample of origin, sequenced in a study of preoperative IRX-2 immunotherapy in early breast cancer. TCRdb's table, derived via immunoSEQ multiplex PCR, lists solely in-frame clones and lacks some. The data contain about 62,000 clones, roughly 94% of them seen just once; the ten biggest clones take up 1.5% to 2%. As for treatment: preoperative locoregional IRX-2 cytokine immunotherapy. The sample was acquired from a patient treated with IRX-2 immunotherapy. These receptors originate from a human donor with breast cancer.

This chain links TRBV4-2 with TRBJ1-2; D gene uncertain. V was trimmed by 1 base and J by 6 bases, leaving 9 bases between them. This CDR3 spans 13 amino acids. Germline assignment: CDR1 LGHNA and CDR2 YNFKEQ. The CDR3 DNA is TGTGCCAGCAGCCAAGGTCGGGTGGATGGCTACACCTTC. Translation: CASSQGRVDGYTF.

V and J are TRBV18 and TRBJ1-2; D is undetermined. The length of the CDR3 is 13 residues. V was shortened by 5 bases and J by 8 bases, with 15 bases between the two germline ends. Per the germline V gene, CDR1 is KGHSH and CDR2 is LQKENI. The CDR3 sequence is CASSSQDISGYTF. The DNA of the CDR3 is TGTGCCAGCTCATCGCAAGACATATCCGGCTACACCTTC.